Presented here are 21 T cell receptor beta chains from one specimen sequenced in a study of T cells after somatic rescue of genetic block. TCRdb's copy holds only in-frame clones and misses some; the assay was immunoSEQ multiplex PCR. The table lists tens of thousands of clones, approximately 91% of them singletons. Sequencing was done on a sample of peripheral blood mononuclear cells (PBMCs). These receptors all come from a man aged 25-45 years.

This clone turned up a few times. The chain joins TRBV6-1 to TRBJ1-1, with D perhaps matching TRBD1 (6 bases). This CDR3 region has 11 residues. Germline V gene data show CDR1 as MNHNS and CDR2 as SASEGT. Between the trimmed V and J ends, which lost 8 bases and 4 bases, there was a span of 8 bases. In DNA, the CDR3 is TGTGCCAGCCGGGACATCACTGAAGCTTTCTTT. Amino acid sequence: CASRDITEAFF.

This rearrangement joins TRBV11-2 to TRBJ2-1; 8 bases line up with TRBD2. Germline V CDR1 and CDR2: SGHAT, FQNNGV. CDR3 length: 14 amino acids. The V segment lost 5 bases and the J segment 10 bases; nucleotides outside the gene matches: 10. The DNA for the CDR3 is TGTGCCAGCAGCATACCGCCGGGGGGGATGGAGCAGTTCTTC. Encoded protein: CASSIPPGGMEQFF.

The gene calls are TRBV7-2 and TRBJ2-7; 8 bases are shared with TRBD2. Per the germline V gene, CDR1 is SGHTA and CDR2 is FQGNSA. The J segment lost 9 bases and the V segment lost 5 bases, leaving 18 bases of the junction unmatched. The CDR3 totals 16 residues. The CDR3 DNA follows: TGTGCCAGCAGCCCCGAGGCGGTAGCGGGATCTACGAGGCAGTACTTC. Translated, it gives CASSPEAVAGSTRQYF.

This chain joins TRBV5-1 and TRBJ1-4; 8 nucleotides match TRBD1. The CDR3 has 16 residues. CDR1 SGHRS and CDR2 YFSETQ come from the germline V gene. V gave up 3 bases and J gave up 8 bases; unmatched junction bases: 12. The CDR3 bases are TGCGCCAGCAGCTCCTCTCGACAGGGGTGGAGGGAAAAACTGTTTTTT. Protein sequence: CASSSSRQGWREKLFF.

This rearrangement joins TRBV7-9 to TRBJ2-3; D is unresolved. The CDR3 is 12 residues long. The V gene lost 6 bases and the J gene lost 6 bases, with 10 bases spanning the gap. CDR1 is SEHNR and CDR2 is FQNEAQ in the germline V gene (reference sequence). CDR3 DNA: TGTGCCAGCAGATCGGATGGCGATACGCAGTATTTT. Its translation: CASRSDGDTQYF.

The chain couples TRBV7-2 to TRBJ1-6; 7 positions agree with TRBD1. The CDR3 sequence is 15 residues long. The trim removed 5 bases at V and 7 bases at J, leaving 8 bases unmatched. Germline CDR1 SGHTA, CDR2 FQGNSA. In nucleotides, the CDR3 is TGTGCCAGCAGCCCGACAGGGACGGCGAATTCACCCCTCCACTTT. Residues: CASSPTGTANSPLHF.

The chain recombines TRBV10-2 with TRBJ2-7; D is possibly TRBD2 (5 bases). Germline lookup yields CDR1 WSHSY and CDR2 SAAADI. The V and J ends lost 6 bases and 5 bases respectively, with 17 bases between them. This CDR3 has 14 residues. The CDR3 reads CASRTVGGLDEQYF. Here the CDR3 DNA reads TGCGCCAGCAGGACGGTCGGAGGTCTGGACGAGCAGTACTTC.

The chain uses TRBV6-6 and TRBJ2-7; 7 nucleotides agree with TRBD1. This CDR3 spans 12 amino acids. V lost 6 bases, J lost 6 bases, and 5 bases stayed unmatched. Germline V lookup: CDR1 MNHNY, CDR2 SVGAGI (reference sequence). This chain's CDR3 is CASSHRGAEQYF. As DNA, the CDR3 is TGTGCCAGCAGCCACAGGGGAGCCGAGCAGTACTTC.

This sequence joins TRBV4-1 and TRBJ2-7; tentative D call: TRBD1 (5 bases). Trimming took 0 bases from V and 3 from J, leaving 6 bases between them. The CDR3 is made up of 13 amino acids. The germline gives CDR1 MGHRA, CDR2 YSYEKL. The CDR3 nucleotides are TGCGCCAGCAGCCAAGATCAGGGCTACGAGCAGTACTTC. It specifies CASSQDQGYEQYF.

J is TRBJ1-3 and V is TRBV2; no firm D call. Looked up from germline, CDR1 is SNHLY and CDR2 is FYNNEI. The CDR3 has 12 residues. The ends were cut back, 0 bases at V and 4 bases at J, with 1 base in the middle. CDR3 in amino acids: CASSEAGNTIYF. DNA of the CDR3: TGTGCCAGCAGTGAAGCAGGAAACACCATATATTTT.

J is TRBJ1-2 and V is TRBV13, with unresolved D. Germline V CDR1 and CDR2: PRHDT, FYEKMQ (reference sequence). The CDR3 extends over 14 amino acids. Trimming shortened V by 0 bases and J by 0 bases, and 5 bases separated the two germline ends. This chain's CDR3 is CASSLGRTNYGYTF. CDR3 DNA sequence: TGTGCCAGCAGCTTAGGGCGGACTAACTATGGCTACACCTTC.

V and J are TRBV7-2 and TRBJ2-3, with 7 bases identical to TRBD1. There are 15 residues in the CDR3. Germline V lookup: CDR1 SGHTA, CDR2 FQGNSA. Trimming took 2 bases from V and 4 from J; bases not matched to a gene: 6. The CDR3 here is CASSLSRQGADTQYF. CDR3 DNA sequence: TGTGCCAGCAGCTTAAGCCGACAGGGCGCAGATACGCAGTATTTT.

The genes are TRBV19 and TRBJ2-5, with D perhaps TRBD2 (6 bases). In germline, CDR1 is LNHDA, CDR2 SQIVND (reference sequence). V dropped 4 bases and J dropped 2 bases, with 11 bases sitting between them. CDR3 length: 14 amino acids. The CDR3 bases are TGTGCCAGTAGTAAGACGGGGGTTCAAGAGACCCAGTACTTC. As protein: CASSKTGVQETQYF. Full variable domain (rest looked up from reference TRBV19 and TRBJ2-5): DGGITQSPKYLFRKEGQNVTLSCEQNLNHDAMYWYRQDPGQGLRLIYYSQIVNDFQKGDIAEGYSVSREKKESFPLTVTSAQKNPTAFYLCASSKTGVQETQYFGPGTRLLVL.

V gene TRBV7-6 combines with J gene TRBJ2-2; D is perhaps TRBD1 (6 bases). Per germline, CDR1 SGHVS and CDR2 FNYEAQ. CDR3 length: 16 residues. Trimming took off 1 base at V and 1 base at J, with 10 bases between the two ends. DNA of the CDR3: TGTGCCAGCAGCTTAGTTCCAGGGGTGAACACCGGGGAGCTGTTTTTT. Translating gives CASSLVPGVNTGELFF.

This rearrangement joins TRBV5-1 to TRBJ2-3, with a possible D match to TRBD2 (6 bases). The CDR3 is 16 residues long. Trimming removed 1 base from V and 1 base from J, with 13 bases in between. CDR1 and CDR2 from the germline V gene are SGHRS and YFSETQ. CDR3 protein: CASSLWRGTGTDTQYF. The DNA of the CDR3 is TGCGCCAGCAGCTTGTGGCGCGGGACCGGCACAGATACGCAGTATTTT.

This chain connects TRBV9 to TRBJ2-3, with TRBD2 identical over 9 bases. Germline V gene lookup returns CDR1 SGDLS and CDR2 YYNGEE. This CDR3 is built from 16 residues. V shed 7 bases, J shed 4 bases, and the junction held 13 bases outside the gene matches. CDR3 protein: CASGGPSSGVADTQYF. In nucleotides, the CDR3 is TGTGCCAGCGGAGGCCCCTCTAGCGGGGTAGCAGATACGCAGTATTTT.

This clone was recorded only once. The chain links TRBV5-1 to TRBJ2-1, with TRBD2 matching 11 bases. CDR3 size: 16 residues. Trimming cost V 3 bases and J 7 bases; bases outside gene matches: 9. CDR1 is SGHRS and CDR2 is YFSETQ in the germline V gene. The CDR3 DNA reads TGCGCCAGCAGCTCGGATAGCGGGAGGGCAATGAATGAGCAGTTCTTC. Protein: CASSSDSGRAMNEQFF.

The chain joins TRBV7-2 to TRBJ1-1; 8 bases are a match to TRBD1. Trimming took 5 bases from V and 8 from J; bases not matched to a gene: 4. Germline V CDR1 and CDR2: SGHTA, FQGNSA. The CDR3 is 12 residues long. This CDR3 is CASSDRDREAFF. CDR3 in DNA: TGTGCCAGCAGCGATCGGGACAGGGAAGCTTTCTTT.

This chain connects TRBV5-5 to TRBJ2-5; D is unclear. CDR1 and CDR2 (germline): SGHKS, YYEKEE (reference sequence). Between the trimmed V and J ends, which lost 4 bases and 5 bases, there was a span of 18 bases. The length of the CDR3 is 15 residues. CDR3 region: CASSQNGLVSETQYF. The CDR3, as DNA: TGTGCCAGCAGCCAAAATGGCCTCGTAAGCGAGACCCAGTACTTC.

As regards this clone: The sample holds other DNA sequences that translate to the same CDR3. The chain carries TRBV4-3 and TRBJ1-4; D gene ambiguous. The V gene's germline CDR1 is LGHNA and CDR2 YSLEER. Trimming shortened V by 0 bases and J by 0 bases, and 5 bases separated the two germline ends. The CDR3 spans 15 residues. The CDR3 sequence: CASSQDRATNEKLFF. Written as DNA, the CDR3 is TGCGCCAGCAGCCAAGACCGAGCAACTAATGAAAAACTGTTTTTT.

The chain links TRBV5-4 to TRBJ1-2; D might be TRBD1 (5 bases). This CDR3 has 14 residues. Per the germline V gene, CDR1 is SGHNT and CDR2 is YYREEE (reference sequence). Trimming removed 4 bases from V and 3 bases from J, with 13 bases in between. In DNA form, the CDR3 reads TGTGCCAGCAGCACAGAAAACAGGTACTATGGCTACACCTTC. Residues: CASSTENRYYGYTF.